This entry lists 26 T cell receptor beta chains sequenced from one sample in a study of spatial heterogeneity in lung cancer. TCRdb redid the calling of the 5' RACE reads with MiXCR, one entry per CDR3 protein. This table holds just under 95,000 distinct CDR3 sequences, roughly 12% found once. Time point denoted: sample taken at primary tumor resection. The starting material was PBMCs, obtained at surgery. These receptors originate from a male donor with early-stage non-small cell lung cancer.

This clonotype was detected a few times. The V gene is TRBV3-1, the J gene TRBJ1-3; unclear D gene. Trimming pared 0 bases from V and 2 bases from J, leaving 14 bases between. The CDR3 contains 17 residues. Germline V gene data show CDR1 as LGHDT and CDR2 as YNNKEL (reference sequence). CDR3 coding DNA: TGTGCCAGCAGCCAAGACGAGTCGAGGCGGACTGGAAACACCATATATTTT. This codes for CASSQDESRRTGNTIYF.

In its sample, this clonotype was seen a few times. The chain recombines TRBV5-5 with TRBJ1-2; D ambiguous. V lost 0 bases, J lost 5 bases, and 11 bases lay in between. CDR1 and CDR2 (germline): SGHKS, YYEKEE (reference sequence). The CDR3 has 14 residues. CDR3 protein: CASSLGPSDYGYTF. The CDR3 DNA is TGTGCCAGCAGCTTGGGCCCTTCAGATTATGGCTACACCTTC.

This rearrangement joins TRBV11-2 to TRBJ2-3, with 8 bases fitting TRBD2. CDR3 length: 16 residues. Germline CDR1 reads SGHAT; CDR2 reads FQNNGV. V was pared by 2 bases and J by 5 bases, with 9 bases of the junction left unmatched. The CDR3 sequence is CASSLIGGGRGDTQYF. In DNA form, the CDR3 reads TGTGCCAGCAGCTTAATCGGCGGGGGGAGGGGAGATACGCAGTATTTT.

There are many counts of this clonotype. The chain employs TRBV20-1 and TRBJ2-3; the D call may be TRBD1 or TRBD2 (6 bases each). CDR1 and CDR2 from the germline V gene are DFQATT and SNEGSKA (reference sequence). CDR3 size: 15 residues. The V end was cut by 5 bases, the J end by 3 bases, with 18 bases between. CDR3 loop: CSAGGWGRGTDTQYF. The CDR3 region has the DNA TGCAGTGCTGGAGGGTGGGGCAGGGGTACAGATACGCAGTATTTT.

This clonotype showed up just a few times. The J gene is TRBJ2-7, the V gene TRBV29-1; D perhaps matches TRBD1 (6 bases). V was trimmed by 1 base and J by 6 bases, leaving 13 bases between them. Germline V gene data show CDR1 as SQVTM and CDR2 as ANQGSEA. The CDR3 is 13 residues long. The CDR3 loop is CSVEATGNGEQYF. The CDR3 region has the DNA TGCAGCGTTGAAGCCACAGGGAATGGCGAGCAGTACTTC.

The sample holds a few counts of this clonotype. V usage is TRBV3-1 and J usage is TRBJ2-1; D is unresolved. Germline loops: CDR1 LGHDT, CDR2 YNNKEL (reference sequence). CDR3 length equals 15 residues. V lost 0 bases and J lost 3, with 9 bases in between. CDR3 residues: CASSQDAVSYNEQFF. Written as DNA, the CDR3 is TGTGCCAGCAGCCAAGACGCGGTGAGCTACAATGAGCAGTTCTTC.

V usage is TRBV4-3 and J usage is TRBJ2-2; TRBD1 might be the D (6 bases). With 2 bases removed from V and 1 base from J, the gap between germline ends came to 8 bases. Per the germline V gene, CDR1 is LGHNA and CDR2 is YSLEER. This CDR3 is built from 15 residues. CDR3 amino acids: CASSQWGQNTGELFF. Here the CDR3 DNA reads TGCGCCAGCAGCCAATGGGGACAGAACACCGGGGAGCTGTTTTTT.

The chain carries TRBV30 and TRBJ2-5, with D perhaps matching TRBD2 (7 bases). Germline V gene data show CDR1 as GTSNPN and CDR2 as SVGIG (reference sequence). The CDR3 is 14 residues long. Deletions cut 8 bases from V and 5 bases from J, with 21 bases between. The CDR3 loop is CAQSFWGGGETQYF. For the CDR3, the DNA is TGTGCCCAGAGCTTCTGGGGGGGCGGGGAGACCCAGTACTTC.

This clonotype was seen a few times. V is TRBV7-9 and J is TRBJ2-1; 9 bases fit TRBD2. Trimming at V came to 5 bases and at J to 3 bases, leaving 5 bases not matched to a gene. Germline V gene data show CDR1 as SEHNR and CDR2 as FQNEAQ (reference sequence). The CDR3 covers 15 residues. In nucleotides, the CDR3 is TGTGCCAGCAGCCCGAGACTAGCGGACTACAATGAGCAGTTCTTC. Translating it yields CASSPRLADYNEQFF.

This clonotype was seen more than once but under ten times. The chain links TRBV10-3 to TRBJ2-7; maybe TRBD1 (5 bases). V gave up 2 bases and J gave up 0 bases, with 8 bases separating them. Germline values: CDR1 ENHRY, CDR2 SYGVKD. The CDR3 length is 14 residues. The CDR3: CAISEPTVSYEQYF. For the CDR3, the DNA is TGTGCCATCAGTGAGCCGACAGTCTCCTACGAGCAGTACTTC.

The sample holds many counts of this clonotype. The chain uses TRBV29-1 and TRBJ1-1, with D maybe TRBD1 (5 bases). This CDR3 is 14 amino acids long. Trimming took 3 bases from V and 6 from J, leaving 17 bases between them. CDR1 and CDR2 (germline): SQVTM, ANQGSEA. DNA for the CDR3: TGCAGCGTTGAGGAGAGGGGAGACGCACCTGAAGCTTTCTTT. Its translation: CSVEERGDAPEAFF. The full variable domain, rest sourced from reference TRBV29-1 and TRBJ1-1, is SAVISQKPSRDICQRGTSLTIQCQVDSQVTMMFWYRQQPGQSLTLIATANQGSEATYESGFVIDKFPISRPNLTFSTLTVSNMSPEDSSIYLCSVEERGDAPEAFFGQGTRLTVV.

This clonotype has just a few counts. V usage is TRBV29-1 and J usage is TRBJ2-2, with TRBD2 matching 12 bases. The germline CDR1 and CDR2 sequences are SQVTM and ANQGSEA. The trim removed 7 bases at V and 5 bases at J, leaving 5 bases unmatched. The CDR3 consists of 14 residues. CDR3 loop: CSGGTSGRTGELFF. CDR3 coding DNA: TGCAGCGGAGGGACTAGCGGGCGGACCGGGGAGCTGTTTTTT.

This clonotype was seen many times. This chain uses TRBV4-3 with TRBJ2-6; perhaps TRBD1 as D (6 bases). CDR3 size: 16 residues. V was shortened by 6 bases and J by 0 bases, with 12 bases between the two germline ends. CDR1 and CDR2 from the germline V gene are LGHNA and YSLEER. CDR3 coding DNA: TGCGCCAGCAGACCCGGGACACACTCTGGGGCCAACGTCCTGACTTTC. Amino acid sequence: CASRPGTHSGANVLTF.

This clonotype was found many times. The chain has TRBV19 and TRBJ2-2; no firm D call. The CDR3 is 12 residues long. The V gene lost 3 bases and the J gene lost 4 bases, with 3 bases spanning the gap. In germline, CDR1 is LNHDA, CDR2 SQIVND (reference sequence). The CDR3 loop reads CASSIFTGELFF. For the CDR3, the DNA is TGTGCCAGTAGTATTTTCACCGGGGAGCTGTTTTTT.

The chain has TRBV3-1 and TRBJ2-7, with 10 bases fitting TRBD1. Germline V CDR1 and CDR2: LGHDT, YNNKEL (reference sequence). This CDR3 region has 15 residues. V was pared by 3 bases and J by 7 bases, with 9 bases of the junction left unmatched. CDR3 protein: CASSHTGQGNREQYF. In DNA form, the CDR3 reads TGTGCCAGCAGCCATACGGGACAGGGGAATAGGGAGCAGTACTTC.

The chain links TRBV10-3 to TRBJ1-6; D gene unclear. The CDR3 loop spans 13 amino acids. V lost 0 bases, J lost 8 bases, and 5 bases lay in between. Germline V gives CDR1 ENHRY, CDR2 SYGVKD. CDR3 in amino acids: CAISESGDSPLHF. As DNA, the CDR3 is TGTGCCATCAGTGAGTCTGGGGATTCACCCCTCCACTTT.

This clonotype was picked up a small number of times. The V call is TRBV10-1, the J call TRBJ2-3; TRBD2 matches 7 bases. Germline values: CDR1 WNHNN, CDR2 SYGVQD (reference sequence). This CDR3 has 13 residues. V shed 6 bases, J shed 6 bases, and the junction held 6 bases outside the gene matches. The CDR3 sequence is CASRRTSSDTQYF. Here the CDR3 DNA reads TGCGCCAGCAGGAGGACTAGTTCGGATACGCAGTATTTT.

There are a few counts of this clonotype. The gene calls are TRBV6-2 or TRBV6-3 and TRBJ2-7; no clear D. Trimming removed 6 bases from V and 6 bases from J, with 18 bases in between. The CDR3 loop spans 14 amino acids. CDR1 is MNHEY, CDR2 SVGEGT, per germline. CDR3 sequence: CASRPPGGWGEQYF. In nucleotides, the CDR3 is TGTGCCAGCAGACCCCCGGGTGGCTGGGGCGAGCAGTACTTC.

V usage is TRBV6-6 and J usage is TRBJ2-2; D possibly corresponds to TRBD2 (5 bases). CDR3 length: 16 amino acids. Per germline, CDR1 MNHNY and CDR2 SVGAGI (reference sequence). The V gene lost 7 bases and the J gene lost 0 bases, with 15 bases spanning the gap. The chain's CDR3 is CASTSTRAANTGELFF. In nucleotides, the CDR3 is TGTGCCAGCACTTCGACGAGGGCGGCGAACACCGGGGAGCTGTTTTTT.

This clonotype turned up a few times. The CDR3 sequence is CASSQVGISGSSDTQYF. CDR3 nucleotide sequence: TGCGCCAGCAGCCAAGTCGGGATTAGCGGGAGCTCAGATACGCAGTATTTT. The chain links TRBV4-3 to TRBJ2-3, with TRBD2 identical over 9 bases. The CDR3 length is 17 residues. CDR1 is LGHNA and CDR2 is YSLEER in the germline V gene. V lost 1 base to trimming and J lost 4 bases; unmatched junction nucleotides: 9.

The sample holds a few counts of this clonotype. CDR3 coding DNA: TGTGCCAGCAGTACCGGGACTAGGGGCTGGAATGAGCAGTTCTTC. Translated: CASSTGTRGWNEQFF. J is TRBJ2-1 and V is TRBV12-3 or TRBV12-4; 8 positions agree with TRBD2. The V and J ends lost 5 bases and 7 bases, in that order; junction bases with no gene match: 10. The CDR3 totals 15 residues.

This clonotype was recorded at least ten times. The rearrangement joins TRBV5-1 to TRBJ2-4; 16 bases align to TRBD2. This CDR3 has 19 residues. Trimming took 3 bases from V and 4 from J; bases not matched to a gene: 10. The germline V gene has CDR1 SGHRS and CDR2 YFSETQ. Here the CDR3 DNA reads TGCGCCAGCAGCTCTAACCCGGGACTAGCGGGAGGGCCGAAAAACATTCAGTACTTC. Translated, it gives CASSSNPGLAGGPKNIQYF.

At least ten counts were recorded for this clonotype. The chain joins TRBV6-2 or TRBV6-3 to TRBJ2-5, with TRBD1 identical over 8 bases. V trimming: 2 bases; J trimming: 4 bases; junction bases outside the gene matches: 6. The CDR3 loop spans 15 amino acids. Germline V CDR1 and CDR2: MNHEY, SVGEGT. This CDR3 is CASSYDMDRAETQYF. The CDR3 DNA is TGTGCCAGCAGTTACGATATGGACAGGGCAGAGACCCAGTACTTC.

The chain recombines TRBV7-6 with TRBJ2-3; TRBD2 might be the D (6 bases). V gave up 5 bases and J gave up 10 bases, with 25 bases separating them. This CDR3 comprises 16 residues. CDR1 SGHVS and CDR2 FNYEAQ come from the germline V gene. Written as DNA, the CDR3 is TGTGCCAGCAGCCAGTTGGAGCGGGCACTTGTGGATGCGCAGTATTTT. This translates into CASSQLERALVDAQYF.

In its sample, this clonotype was seen many times. The gene calls are TRBV7-8 and TRBJ2-3; D tentatively fits TRBD1 or TRBD2 (5 bases each). The CDR3 extends over 16 amino acids. V was clipped by 1 base and J by 2 bases, with 13 bases between them. CDR1 and CDR2 from the germline V gene are SGHVS and FQNEAQ. CDR3 region: CASSLGSGRVTDTQYF. The CDR3 DNA is TGTGCCAGCAGCTTAGGTTCGGGGCGCGTCACAGATACGCAGTATTTT.

J is TRBJ2-1 and V is TRBV29-1; D perhaps matches TRBD2 (6 bases). CDR1 is SQVTM, CDR2 ANQGSEA, per germline. The CDR3 runs to 13 residues. The V and J ends lost 0 bases and 7 bases respectively, with 10 bases between them. This CDR3 reads CSVEESRGNEQFF. The CDR3 DNA reads TGCAGCGTTGAAGAATCCCGGGGGAATGAGCAGTTCTTC.